These 13 T cell receptor beta chains share one sample of origin, sequenced in a study of T cell changes during pregnancy in multiple sclerosis. Profiled with immunoSEQ multiplex PCR; TCRdb holds only in-frame clones, not every one. The sample includes about 42,000 clones, approximately 92% of them seen just once. The sequencing here drew on CD4+ T cells from peripheral blood mononuclear cells, taken after pregnancy. These receptors came from a female donor in good health, enrolled as a control in a pregnancy study.

This clone occurred once. J is TRBJ2-1 and V is TRBV7-9; 9 bases are shared with TRBD2. Germline V CDR1 and CDR2: SEHNR, FQNEAQ (reference sequence). The trim removed 6 bases at V and 5 bases at J, leaving 8 bases unmatched. The CDR3 totals 15 residues. This CDR3 reads CASSPAGGSHNEQFF. CDR3 in DNA: TGTGCCAGCAGTCCAGCGGGGGGCAGCCACAATGAGCAGTTCTTC.

V and J are TRBV28 and TRBJ2-2; 8 bases map to TRBD2. From germline, CDR1 is MDHEN and CDR2 SYDVKM. Losses at the gene ends were 6 bases for V and 3 bases for J; bases not matched to a gene: 6. This CDR3 contains 15 residues. CDR3 coding DNA: TGTGCCAGCAGCCCCGGGGGGGCCGACACCGGGGAGCTGTTTTTT. This gives the protein CASSPGGADTGELFF.

The chain employs TRBV21-1 and TRBJ2-1; TRBD1, the D gene given by the table, was not confirmed from the DNA. TRBV21-1 is a listed pseudogene. The CDR3 loop spans 14 amino acids. Here the CDR3 reads CACGTGSSYNEQFF. As DNA, the CDR3 is TGTGCCTGCGGGACAGGGAGCTCCTACAATGAGCAGTTCTTC.

This sequence joins TRBV6-1 and TRBJ1-4, with D hard to call. V was pared by 3 bases and J by 6 bases, with 8 bases between. The germline gives CDR1 MNHNS, CDR2 SASEGT. There are 13 residues in the CDR3. CDR3 sequence: CASSDSTDEKLFF. As DNA, the CDR3 is TGTGCCAGCAGTGATTCTACGGATGAAAAACTGTTTTTT.

CDR3 in DNA: TGTGCCAGTATGAGCGGGGACAGGGGGGAAACTGAAGCTTTCTTT. It is translated as CASMSGDRGETEAFF. This chain links TRBV19 with TRBJ1-1; 11 nucleotides align to TRBD1. The trim removed 7 bases at V and 5 bases at J, leaving 9 bases unmatched. The CDR3 has 15 amino acids. CDR1 is LNHDA and CDR2 is SQIVND in the germline V gene (reference sequence).

For this clone: Because it lacks the conserved phenylalanine or tryptophan at the end, this CDR3 is likely a read error. No DNA is shown, since the ends of the CDR3 on it are uncertain; the CDR3 is the one TCRdb lists. The V call is TRBV15, the J call TRBJ1-4; the table's D call of TRBD1 was not tested on the DNA. CDR1 is LNHNV and CDR2 is YYDKDF in the germline V gene (reference sequence). The CDR3 region is 13 residues in length, termini included. Here the CDR3 reads CATSRDKTGPLGL.

V gene TRBV6-5 combines with J gene TRBJ2-7; D perhaps matches TRBD1 (5 bases). The CDR3 runs 16 residues. The V gene's germline CDR1 is MNHEY and CDR2 SVGAGI. The V and J ends lost 2 bases and 2 bases respectively, with 16 bases between them. CDR3 DNA: TGTGCCAGCAGTTACCCTTTTTGGGGCCTAACCTACGAGCAGTACTTC. Encoded protein: CASSYPFWGLTYEQYF.

V gene TRBV6-5 combines with J gene TRBJ2-7; D is ambiguous. There are 16 residues in the CDR3. Per the germline V gene, CDR1 is MNHEY and CDR2 is SVGAGI. The V and J ends lost 0 bases and 0 bases respectively, with 12 bases between them. CDR3 sequence reads: CASSYSYLVSSYEQYF. CDR3 DNA: TGTGCCAGCAGTTACTCCTACCTAGTAAGCTCCTACGAGCAGTACTTC.

The V gene is TRBV6-5, the J gene TRBJ2-2; 8 positions agree with TRBD2. Germline lookup yields CDR1 MNHEY and CDR2 SVGAGI. CDR3 length equals 14 residues. Trimming took 6 bases from V and 7 from J; bases not matched to a gene: 7. The CDR3 DNA follows: TGTGCCAGCAGAGTGGGACTAGATTTCGGGGAGCTGTTTTTT. Translation: CASRVGLDFGELFF.

The chain combines TRBV2 with TRBJ1-2; 8 bases map to TRBD1. Per germline, CDR1 SNHLY and CDR2 FYNNEI. The J segment lost 6 bases and the V segment lost 6 bases, leaving 9 bases of the junction unmatched. The length of the CDR3 is 14 residues. The CDR3 loop reads CASRIRTGRDGYTF. The CDR3 DNA reads TGTGCCAGCAGGATTAGGACAGGGAGGGATGGCTACACCTTC.

The J gene is TRBJ2-1, the V gene TRBV6-4, with TRBD2 identical over 7 bases. V shed 3 bases and J 3 bases; nucleotides not matched to a gene: 5. CDR1 and CDR2 (germline): MRHNA, SNTAGT. CDR3 length equals 15 residues. The CDR3 loop reads CASSEGSGLYNEQFF. The CDR3 DNA reads TGTGCCAGCAGTGAGGGTAGCGGGCTCTACAATGAGCAGTTCTTC.

The chain employs TRBV15 and TRBJ1-2; D ambiguous. V was clipped by 8 bases and J by 2 bases, with 12 bases between them. CDR1 LNHNV and CDR2 YYDKDF come from the germline V gene (reference sequence). This CDR3 has 13 amino acids. The CDR3 spells CATPRGTNYGYTF. The CDR3 DNA reads TGTGCCACCCCTCGGGGTACCAACTATGGCTACACCTTC.

The gene calls are TRBV5-5 and TRBJ1-5; D possibly corresponds to TRBD1 (5 bases). V was clipped by 2 bases and J by 1 base, with 13 bases between them. CDR1 and CDR2 (germline): SGHKS, YYEKEE (reference sequence). CDR3 length: 16 residues. The DNA for the CDR3 is TGTGCCAGCAGCTTTTCGGGGGTGGGGAGCAATCAGCCCCAGCATTTT. This sequence encodes CASSFSGVGSNQPQHF.